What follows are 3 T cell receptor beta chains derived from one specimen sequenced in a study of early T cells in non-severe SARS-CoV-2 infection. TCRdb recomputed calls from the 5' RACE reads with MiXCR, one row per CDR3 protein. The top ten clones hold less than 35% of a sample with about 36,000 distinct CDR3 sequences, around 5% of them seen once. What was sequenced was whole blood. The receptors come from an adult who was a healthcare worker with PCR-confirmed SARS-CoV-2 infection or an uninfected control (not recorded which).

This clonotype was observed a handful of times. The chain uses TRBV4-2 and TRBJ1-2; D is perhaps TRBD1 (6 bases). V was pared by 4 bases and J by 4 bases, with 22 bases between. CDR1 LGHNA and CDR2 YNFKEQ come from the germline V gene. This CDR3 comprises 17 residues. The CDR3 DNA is TGTGCCAGCAGCCTAAATTCCCGGGGGGCCGCCCTCTATGGCTACACCTTC. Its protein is CASSLNSRGAALYGYTF.

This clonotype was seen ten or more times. CDR3 coding DNA: TGCAGTGCTAGAGATACCAGGGCCCAGCCCCAGCATTTT. Its protein is CSARDTRAQPQHF. V is TRBV20-1 and J is TRBJ1-5; the D gene is possibly TRBD1 (5 bases). The germline V gene encodes CDR1 DFQATT and CDR2 SNEGSKA (reference sequence). The CDR3 is 13 residues long. Trimming took off 0 bases at V and 7 bases at J, with 10 bases between the two ends.

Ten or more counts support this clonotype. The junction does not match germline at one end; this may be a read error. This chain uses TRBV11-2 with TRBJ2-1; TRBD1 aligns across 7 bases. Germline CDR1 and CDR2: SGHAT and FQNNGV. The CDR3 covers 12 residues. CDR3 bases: TGTGCCAGCAGCACCCGACAGGGTCTCACCGCCTTC. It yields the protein CASSTRQGLTAF. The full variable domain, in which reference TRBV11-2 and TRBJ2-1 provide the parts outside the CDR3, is EAGVAQSPRYKIIEKRQSVAFWCNPISGHATLYWYQQILGQGPKLLIQFQNNGVVDDSQLPKDRFSAERLKGVDSTLKIQPAKLEDSAVYLCASSTRQGLTAFGPGTRLTVL.